This TCR beta chain was documented in a study of T cells after yellow fever vaccination. 5'RACE template switching generated TCR cDNA, adding a universal primer site and UMIs. TCRdb redid the calling of the 5' RACE reads with MiXCR, one entry per CDR3 protein. The sample contains hundreds of thousands of distinct CDR3 sequences, around 4% of which appear only once. Study-level findings and limits: Some clonotypes were seen in both the CD4 and the CD8 compartments. These made up a small share and likely arose from convergent recombination. Weaker overall was a secondary response that nonetheless peaked faster, on day 5 versus 15. The booster saw the reappearance of most primary-vaccination clones (around 96% CD4, 80% to 90% CD8).

This clonotype was seen many times. Its antigen is still unknown. The CDR3 contains 16 residues. CDR1 and CDR2 (germline): SGHVS, FNYEAQ. Trimming stripped 0 bases from V and 2 bases from J, with 14 bases between. Source: PBMCs, taken on the day of the yellow fever booster vaccination. The chain recombines TRBV7-6 with TRBJ2-7, with D tentatively TRBD2 (7 bases). This receptor was taken from a man aged 18 to 35 who received the YFV17D yellow fever vaccine. The CDR3 bases are TGTGCCAGCAGCTTAGCGCTCGTGGGGGGGCCCTACGAGCAGTACTTC. Amino acids: CASSLALVGGPYEQYF.